This TCR beta chain was recovered during a study of T cell repertoires in cytomegalovirus infection. The overall study: CMV infection plus the matching HLA type was flagged by public TCR beta signatures. The study's findings and limits: In two of eight donors, the top clonotype was HLA-C-restricted CMV-specific.

TCRdb re-derived calls from the reads in MiXCR, one entry per CDR3 protein. The sample contains approximately 990,000 distinct CDR3 sequences, approximately 31% of which appear only once. Germline-derived CDR1 and CDR2 are ENHRY and SYGVKD. V was pared by 1 base and J by 1 base, with 11 bases between. The CDR3 is 16 residues long. This clonotype was found many times. Its antigen is unknown. The material sequenced was cultured CD8+ T cells from PBMCs, taken from culture after CMV antigen stimulation. The chain has TRBV10-3 and TRBJ1-5; no reliable D call. The sequence came from a human donor in good health (CMV status not recorded). Some clones in this sample may be carry-over from other donors' samples. CDR3 coding DNA: TGTGCCATCAGTGAGTGGATGGATCGGAGCAATCAGCCCCAGCATTTT. It encodes CAISEWMDRSNQPQHF.